This entry concerns a single T cell receptor (beta chain). Its antigen remains unknown. The method was immunoSEQ multiplex PCR; TCRdb's version includes in-frame clones alone and lacks a portion of them. The sample contains 110,000 to 150,000 clones, just over 85% of which appear only once. This record comes from a study of T cell responses to AZD1222 COVID-19 vaccine. Study as a whole: Pooling was applied to second doses at about 4 or about 12 weeks. The study's findings and limits: The number of AZD1222 recipients seropositive at baseline was only five to seven. An increase in Spike-specific TCR breadth and depth was observed after two AZD1222 doses. Donors were chiefly white British, with a greater number of females, and clonal diversity was perhaps underestimated.

Germline V gene data show CDR1 as SGHVS and CDR2 as FQNEAQ. The ends were cut back, 5 bases at V and 8 bases at J, with 30 bases in the middle. The CDR3 loop spans 19 amino acids. This receptor was identified in an adult in good health. The sample in question was peripheral blood, obtained on day 0 of AZD1222 vaccination. V gene TRBV7-8 combines with J gene TRBJ1-4, with D uncertain. CDR3: CASSPEGRMTHLRREKLFF. DNA for the CDR3: TGTGCCAGCAGCCCAGAGGGCAGAATGACCCATTTGCGCAGGGAAAAACTGTTTTTT.